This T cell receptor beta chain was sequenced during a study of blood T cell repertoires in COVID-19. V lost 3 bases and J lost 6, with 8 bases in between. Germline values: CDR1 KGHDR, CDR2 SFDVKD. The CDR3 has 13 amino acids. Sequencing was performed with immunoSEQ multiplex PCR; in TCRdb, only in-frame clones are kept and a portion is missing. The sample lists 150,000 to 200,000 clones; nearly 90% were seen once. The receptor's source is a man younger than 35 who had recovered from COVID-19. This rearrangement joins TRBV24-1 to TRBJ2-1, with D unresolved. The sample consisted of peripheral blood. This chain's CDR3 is CATSDPPGNEQFF. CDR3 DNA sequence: TGTGCCACCAGTGATCCCCCAGGCAATGAGCAGTTCTTC.